These T cell receptor beta chains were read from a single sample in a study of T cells in Graves' hyperthyroidism and ophthalmopathy. TCRdb fed the multiplex PCR reads into MiXCR, producing one record per CDR3 protein. This table has 600,000 to 850,000 distinct CDR3 sequences, around 19% appearing once. The sequenced material came from blood. Receptors were obtained from a woman in her 50s with Graves' hyperthyroidism that later progressed to Graves' ophthalmopathy. Both conserved end residues are part of each CDR3. A D gene is named only where the DNA matches it firmly. Clone size, where shown, is once, few, many, or a class for clones that have expanded.

v_gene	d_gene	abundance	j_gene	CDR3aa	CDR3nt
TRBV20-1	TRBD1	NA	TRBJ2-7	CSARDLRQGTYEQYF	TGCAGTGCTAGAGATTTACGACAGGGTACCTACGAGCAGTACTTC
TRBV2	NA	few	TRBJ1-2	CASSEAETAQRYGYTF	TGTGCCAGCAGTGAAGCTGAAACAGCCCAACGCTATGGCTACACCTTC
TRBV5-6	NA	NA	TRBJ2-3	CASSLFRVDRGLTDTQYF	TGTGCCAGCAGCTTGTTTCGGGTGGACAGAGGCCTCACAGATACGCAGTATTTT
TRBV9	TRBD2	NA	TRBJ2-1	CASSFHQRGGNNEQFF	TGTGCCAGCAGCTTCCACCAGCGGGGGGGTAACAATGAGCAGTTCTTC
TRBV6-1	TRBD2	NA	TRBJ2-2	CASSNSGGTGTGELFF	TGTGCCAGCAGTAATAGCGGGGGGACGGGCACCGGGGAGCTGTTTTTT
TRBV7-3	NA	NA	TRBJ2-7	CASSLGIDREQYF	TGTGCCAGCAGCTTAGGTATAGACCGTGAGCAGTACTTC
TRBV20-1	NA	few	TRBJ1-6	CSASTGYNSPLHF	TGCAGTGCTAGTACCGGTTATAATTCACCCCTCCACTTT
TRBV5-1	TRBD2	few	TRBJ2-2	CASSPPGTRNTGELFF	TGCGCCAGCTCCCCCCCCGGGACTAGGAATACCGGGGAGCTGTTTTTT
TRBV20-1	NA	few	TRBJ1-6	CSAARGNSPLHF	TGCAGTGCGGCGAGAGGTAATTCACCCCTCCACTTT
TRBV5-1	NA	NA	TRBJ2-7	CASSLVPGTLGYEQYF	TGCGCCAGCAGCTTGGTCCCGGGGACGCTCGGGTACGAGCAGTACTTC
TRBV6-1	NA	NA	TRBJ1-2	CASSPQGNAYGYTF	TGTGCCAGCAGTCCTCAGGGGAATGCCTATGGCTACACCTTC
TRBV9	NA	NA	TRBJ2-7	CASSTDGDSYEQYF	TGTGCCAGCAGCACAGACGGGGACTCCTACGAGCAGTACTTC
TRBV6-2/TRBV6-3	NA	few	TRBJ1-3	CASRYSLASGNTIYF	TGTGCCAGCAGGTATTCTTTGGCTTCTGGAAACACCATATATTTT
TRBV5-1	TRBD1	NA	TRBJ2-3	CASRPGQESTDTQYF	TGCGCCAGCAGACCGGGACAGGAGAGCACAGATACGCAGTATTTT
TRBV6-1	NA	few	TRBJ1-2	CASSEQRGQGYTF	TGTGCCAGCAGTGAACAGCGGGGGCAGGGCTACACCTTC
TRBV7-3	NA	NA	TRBJ2-6	CASSLMNSGANVLTF	TGTGCCAGCAGCTTAATGAACTCTGGGGCCAACGTCCTGACTTTC
TRBV15	NA	NA	TRBJ2-5	CATSSVRVVAGKETQYF	TGTGCCACCAGCAGTGTCCGTGTTGTCGCCGGCAAGGAGACCCAGTACTTC
TRBV12-3/TRBV12-4	NA	few	TRBJ1-2	CASSSRFGYTF	TGTGCCAGCAGTTCAAGGTTTGGCTACACCTTC
TRBV7-8	NA	NA	TRBJ2-1	CASSGGVGLYNEQFF	TGTGCCAGCAGCGGTGGAGTTGGCCTCTACAATGAGCAGTTCTTC
TRBV20-1	TRBD1	many	TRBJ2-7	CSAREGQGYEQYF	TGCAGTGCTAGAGAAGGACAGGGTTACGAGCAGTACTTC
TRBV6-5	TRBD1	NA	TRBJ2-1	CASSYPGQGFDYNEQFF	TGTGCCAGCAGTTACCCGGGACAGGGGTTCGACTACAATGAGCAGTTCTTC
TRBV6-1	TRBD1	many	TRBJ2-7	CASANPRDRGHEQYF	TGTGCCAGTGCCAACCCCCGGGACAGGGGCCACGAGCAGTACTTC
TRBV12-3/TRBV12-4	NA	NA	TRBJ2-6	CASRPYDRANVLTF	TGTGCCAGCAGACCCTACGACAGGGCCAACGTCCTGACTTTC
TRBV11-3	TRBD1	many	TRBJ2-1	CASSLEQGASYNEQFF	TGTGCCAGCAGCTTAGAACAGGGGGCTTCTTACAATGAGCAGTTCTTC
TRBV7-2	TRBD1	NA	TRBJ2-3	CASSIRTGGATDTQYF	TGTGCCAGCAGCATCAGGACAGGGGGGGCCACAGATACGCAGTATTTT
TRBV10-3	NA	few	TRBJ2-5	CAISPDHDREGTQETQYF	TGTGCCATCAGTCCGGACCACGACAGGGAGGGGACCCAAGAGACCCAGTACTTC
TRBV6-1	NA	few	TRBJ1-2	CASSAWTEDYGYTF	TGTGCCAGCAGTGCCTGGACGGAGGACTATGGCTACACCTTC
TRBV3-1	NA	many	TRBJ2-3	CASSQGGAWADTQYF	TGTGCCAGCAGCCAAGGGGGGGCGTGGGCAGATACGCAGTATTTT
TRBV7-7	NA	NA	TRBJ2-5	CASSSDYLGSETQYF	TGTGCTAGCAGCTCAGATTATCTGGGCTCCGAGACCCAGTACTTC
TRBV5-1	TRBD1	many	TRBJ1-1	CASSRQGTGTEAFF	TGCGCCAGCAGCCGACAGGGGACGGGCACTGAAGCTTTCTTT
TRBV7-9	TRBD1	few	TRBJ2-2	CASSGDRGMDTGELFF	TGTGCCAGCAGCGGCGACAGGGGAATGGACACCGGGGAGCTGTTTTTT
TRBV12-3/TRBV12-4	NA	many	TRBJ2-3	CASSLNLGGIDTQYF	TGTGCCAGCAGCCTGAACCTGGGGGGCATAGATACGCAGTATTTT
TRBV30	NA	NA	TRBJ1-2	CAWILQGGVGGYTF	TGTGCCTGGATCCTCCAAGGGGGTGTAGGAGGCTACACCTTC
TRBV7-9	NA	few	TRBJ1-6	CASSPERRPAPLHF	TGTGCCAGCAGCCCGGAACGACGACCGGCACCCCTCCACTTT
TRBV12-3/TRBV12-4	NA	NA	TRBJ2-5	CASSLMGGQETQYF	TGTGCCAGCAGTTTGATGGGGGGGCAGGAGACCCAGTACTTC
TRBV2	NA	many	TRBJ2-3	CASSDSHSVTQYF	TGTGCCAGCAGTGACAGTCACAGCGTTACGCAGTATTTT
TRBV3-1	NA	NA	TRBJ2-5	CASSQWDRGAGEETQYF	TGTGCCAGCAGCCAATGGGATCGGGGGGCAGGTGAAGAGACCCAGTACTTC
TRBV3-1	NA	many	TRBJ2-1	CASSPSPGPNEQFF	TGTGCCAGCAGCCCTTCGCCAGGCCCAAATGAGCAGTTCTTC
TRBV6-2/TRBV6-3	TRBD1	few	TRBJ2-3	CASNDRGQGDTQYF	TGTGCCAGCAACGACAGGGGGCAGGGAGATACGCAGTATTTT
TRBV2	NA	many	TRBJ1-5	CASSQEWNSNQPQHF	TGTGCCAGCAGTCAAGAGTGGAATAGCAATCAGCCCCAGCATTTT
TRBV12-3/TRBV12-4	NA	NA	TRBJ2-1	CASTEDGWSSYNEQFF	TGTGCCAGCACCGAGGACGGGTGGAGCTCCTACAATGAGCAGTTCTTC
TRBV3-1	TRBD1	many	TRBJ1-4	CASSRDSVNEKLFF	TGTGCCAGCAGCAGGGACAGCGTTAATGAAAAACTGTTTTTT
TRBV10-2	NA	few	TRBJ2-3	CASRGPSTDTQYF	TGCGCCAGCAGAGGACCTAGCACAGATACGCAGTATTTT
TRBV9	NA	few	TRBJ2-5	CASSVTQGSETQYF	TGTGCCAGCAGCGTAACCCAGGGGTCCGAGACCCAGTACTTC
TRBV18	TRBD1	NA	TRBJ1-4	CASSPTGQGEKLFF	TGTGCCAGCTCACCGACAGGGCAAGGGGAAAAACTGTTTTTT
TRBV5-8	TRBD2	many	TRBJ2-1	CASSRTSGGLYNEQFF	TGTGCCAGCAGTCGGACTAGCGGGGGACTATACAATGAGCAGTTCTTC
TRBV6-1	NA	few	TRBJ2-2	CASSGQKNTGELFF	TGTGCCAGCAGCGGACAAAAGAACACCGGGGAGCTGTTTTTT
TRBV9	NA	few	TRBJ2-7	CASSVEGGEQYF	TGTGCCAGCAGCGTAGAAGGGGGCGAGCAGTACTTC
TRBV29-1	NA	NA	TRBJ1-1	CSVSWDTTMNTEAFF	TGCAGCGTCTCTTGGGACACGACAATGAACACTGAAGCTTTCTTT
TRBV7-9	NA	NA	TRBJ2-3	CASSLGTFTDTQYF	TGTGCCAGCAGCTTGGGCACCTTCACAGATACGCAGTATTTT
TRBV19	TRBD1	NA	TRBJ1-5	CASSKDRVIQPQHF	TGTGCCAGTAGTAAGGACAGGGTCATTCAGCCCCAGCATTTT
TRBV7-8	TRBD1	many	TRBJ1-5	CASSLVEGAGQPQHF	TGTGCCAGCAGCTTAGTAGAGGGGGCCGGTCAGCCCCAGCATTTT
TRBV12-3/TRBV12-4	NA	many	TRBJ2-7	CASSYTYEQYF	TGTGCCAGCAGTTACACCTACGAGCAGTACTTC
TRBV30	NA	few	TRBJ1-3	CAWSVRGSGSTIYF	TGTGCCTGGAGTGTACGGGGATCTGGAAGCACCATATATTTT
TRBV29-1	TRBD2	NA	TRBJ2-1	CSVDRPSGGGSSYNEQFF	TGCAGCGTTGATCGGCCTAGCGGGGGGGGAAGCTCCTACAATGAGCAGTTCTTC